The T cell receptor beta chain described here comes from a study of T cells in Graves' hyperthyroidism and ophthalmopathy. In regard to this clonotype: As yet, its antigen is unknown.

The investigators amplified TCR beta CDR3 regions from RNA transcripts. RT-PCR in the first round (using the HTBI primer set) targeted the TCR CDR3. In TCRdb, the multiplex PCR reads were re-called with MiXCR into one record per CDR3 protein. The sample has roughly 170,000 distinct CDR3 sequences, 8% to 9.5% seen once; the top ten hold approximately 24%. The study, taken as a whole, reports: From stable hyperthyroidism, ophthalmopathy was separated by a 13 V-J model. Blood also carried most thyroid clonotypes expanded above 0.001.

PBMCs were derived from more than 8 ml fresh peripheral blood. This CDR3 is built from 15 residues. The germline CDR1 and CDR2 sequences are LNHNV and YYDKDF (reference sequence). Trimming cost V 6 bases and J 5 bases; bases outside gene matches: 10. This sequence joins TRBV15 and TRBJ2-1, with 7 bases identical to TRBD2. The TCR was taken from a woman younger than 35 with Graves' hyperthyroidism that later progressed to Graves' ophthalmopathy. Material: blood. The CDR3 bases are TGTGCCACCAGGCCTAGGGAGGGCCTCAACAATGAGCAGTTCTTC. It yields the protein CATRPREGLNNEQFF. Combining the CDR3 with reference TRBV15 and TRBJ2-1 gives the whole variable domain DAMVIQNPRYQVTQFGKPVTLSCSQTLNHNVMYWYQQKSSQAPKLLFHYYDKDFNNEADTPDNFQSRRPNTSFCFLDIRSPGLGDTAMYLCATRPREGLNNEQFFGPGTRLTVL.